The T cell receptor beta chain described here comes from a study of shared clonotypes between healthy human individuals. Study overall: Each donor's CD8 memory used one plate, CD8 naive two, each CD4 subset three.

Worth noting for this clone: The antigen is not known.

General study points: Larger estimated richness was generally seen in naive subsets than in memory subsets. Donor clonotype sharing was expected to depend on sequencing depth.

The CDR3 consists of 18 residues. Germline V gene lookup returns CDR1 SGHAT and CDR2 FQNNGV. Trimming took 2 bases from V and 10 from J, leaving 27 bases between them. Generated by immunoSEQ multiplex PCR, the TCRdb table keeps only in-frame clones and is missing some. This sample carries fewer than 1.8 million clones, 98% of them seen once, and the ten largest clones take about 0.4%. The specimen was naive CD4+ T cells sorted from blood. Subset here: CD45RA+ positively selected. The chain recombines TRBV11-2 with TRBJ2-1, with no clear D. This TCR was recovered from a man aged 30-40 years in good health. CDR3 residues: CASSLRSRTTMTSREQFF. CDR3 DNA sequence: TGTGCCAGCAGCTTACGCTCAAGGACGACAATGACATCCCGGGAGCAGTTCTTC.